These 25 T cell receptor beta chains were all obtained from the same sample, sequenced in a study of blood T cell repertoires in COVID-19. Only in-frame clones appear in the TCRdb table, and some are missing; sequencing was by immunoSEQ multiplex PCR. Found here are about 200,000 clones, 80% to 90% of them singletons; the top ten hold around 4.9%. Input material: peripheral blood. These receptors all come from a woman of 80 years or more with acute or convalescent COVID-19.

Remarks on this clone: Other DNA variants within this sample encode the same CDR3. The chain employs TRBV20-1 and TRBJ2-7; no clear D. Per germline, CDR1 DFQATT and CDR2 SNEGSKA (reference sequence). The CDR3 has 10 amino acids. V dropped 3 bases and J dropped 4 bases, with 4 bases sitting between them. CDR3 loop: CSASRYEQYF. CDR3 DNA: TGCAGTGCTAGCAGGTACGAGCAGTACTTC.

The J gene is TRBJ2-5, the V gene TRBV7-9; D unclear. The germline V gene encodes CDR1 SEHNR and CDR2 FQNEAQ (reference sequence). The CDR3 has 12 residues. Trimming pared 5 bases from V and 5 bases from J, leaving 9 bases between. The CDR3, as DNA: TGTGCCAGCAGCCCCCGGCGGGAGACCCAGTACTTC. It yields the protein CASSPRRETQYF.

This rearrangement joins TRBV6-5 to TRBJ2-6; D is undetermined. The CDR3 consists of 13 residues. Germline lookup yields CDR1 MNHEY and CDR2 SVGAGI. CDR3 nucleotides: TGTGCTCACAAATTATCTGGGGCCAACGTCCTGACTTTC. It encodes CAHKLSGANVLTF.

The chain employs TRBV3-1 (or the pseudogene TRBV3-2) and TRBJ2-7; perhaps TRBD1 as D (7 bases). With 2 bases removed from V and 10 bases from J, the gap between germline ends came to 18 bases. The CDR3 is made up of 14 amino acids. Per germline, CDR1 LGHDT and CDR2 YNNKEL (reference sequence). CDR3 residues: CASSQPGVGTEQYF. CDR3 bases: TGTGCCAGCAGCCAACCGGGGGTGGGGACAGAACAGTACTTC.

V and J are TRBV9 and TRBJ2-5; TRBD2 matches 7 bases. The CDR3 loop spans 15 amino acids. Germline CDR1 reads SGDLS; CDR2 reads YYNGEE. The J segment lost 2 bases and the V segment lost 4 bases, leaving 8 bases of the junction unmatched. CDR3 DNA sequence: TGTGCCAGCAGCCCTGGGACTAATTTTCAAGAGACCCAGTACTTC. Translated: CASSPGTNFQETQYF.

This chain links TRBV25-1 with TRBJ2-7; TRBD1 matches 8 bases. Losses at the gene ends were 5 bases for V and 2 bases for J; bases not matched to a gene: 5. The CDR3 is 14 amino acids. The germline CDR1 and CDR2 sequences are MGHDK and SYGVNS. The CDR3 region has the DNA TGTGCCAGCAGTCGGACAGGGTTCCCCTACGAGCAGTACTTC. Residues: CASSRTGFPYEQYF.

The chain recombines TRBV18 with TRBJ2-1, with D perhaps TRBD2 (6 bases). Per the germline V gene, CDR1 is KGHSH and CDR2 is LQKENI. This CDR3 contains 17 residues. V lost 3 bases and J lost 2, with 17 bases in between. The CDR3 region is CASSPQVPGAAYNEQFF. CDR3 nucleotides: TGTGCCAGCTCACCTCAGGTCCCGGGAGCCGCCTACAATGAGCAGTTCTTC. Together with reference TRBV18 and TRBJ2-1, the CDR3 gives the full variable domain: NAGVMQNPRHLVRRRGQEARLRCSPMKGHSHVYWYRQLPEEGLKFMVYLQKENIIDESGMPKERFSAEFPKEGPSILRIQQVVRGDSAAYFCASSPQVPGAAYNEQFFGPGTRLTVL.

The genes are TRBV4-3 and TRBJ2-2; 14 bases are shared with TRBD2. CDR1 is LGHNA, CDR2 YSLEER, per germline. V lost 2 bases, J lost 3 bases, and 11 bases stayed unmatched. This CDR3 is 20 amino acids long. The CDR3 reads CASSQSWGGLAGEYTGELFF. The CDR3 DNA is TGCGCCAGCAGCCAAAGTTGGGGGGGACTAGCGGGAGAATACACCGGGGAGCTGTTTTTT.

The V call is TRBV11-3, the J call TRBJ1-2; 7 bases align to TRBD1. Looked up from germline, CDR1 is SGHNT and CDR2 is YENEEA. The CDR3 is made up of 14 amino acids. V lost 11 bases and J lost 3; bases outside the gene matches: 12. This chain's CDR3 is CAPRGEGRDYGYTF. The CDR3, as DNA: TGTGCCCCCAGGGGGGAAGGCAGGGACTATGGCTACACCTTC.

V usage is TRBV5-1 and J usage is TRBJ2-1; 7 bases fit TRBD2. This CDR3 has 15 amino acids. The V gene's germline CDR1 is SGHRS and CDR2 YFSETQ. The J segment lost 0 bases and the V segment lost 2 bases, leaving 2 bases of the junction unmatched. Here the CDR3 reads CASSFSGASYNEQFF. CDR3 nucleotide sequence: TGCGCCAGCAGCTTCAGCGGGGCCTCCTACAATGAGCAGTTCTTC.

This rearrangement joins TRBV2 to TRBJ2-1; 8 bases are shared with TRBD1. Germline CDR1 reads SNHLY; CDR2 reads FYNNEI. J gave up 6 bases and V 8 bases, and 3 bases lay outside the gene matches. The CDR3 covers 12 residues. CDR3 loop: CASFDRGNEQFF. CDR3 DNA: TGTGCCAGCTTCGACAGGGGCAATGAGCAGTTCTTC.

The chain links TRBV10-2 to TRBJ1-2, with a possible D match to TRBD1 (6 bases). Germline CDR1 and CDR2: WSHSY and SAAADI. This CDR3 contains 13 residues. With 6 bases removed from V and 6 bases from J, the gap between germline ends came to 14 bases. CDR3 loop: CASSLSGAHGYTF. The CDR3 DNA follows: TGCGCCAGCAGCCTTTCAGGGGCACATGGCTACACCTTC.

This chain uses TRBV3-1 (or the pseudogene TRBV3-2) with TRBJ2-5; TRBD2 matches at 8 bases. This CDR3 has 17 residues. The ends lost 0 bases at V and 7 bases at J; junction bases unmatched: 13. In germline, CDR1 is LGHDT, CDR2 YNNKEL (reference sequence). The CDR3 here is CASSQDTPGLGGGTQYF. DNA of the CDR3: TGTGCCAGCAGCCAAGATACTCCGGGACTAGGGGGAGGGACCCAGTACTTC.

The gene calls are TRBV18 and TRBJ2-5, with 7 bases lining up with TRBD1. Germline-derived CDR1 and CDR2 are KGHSH and LQKENI. The CDR3 extends over 17 amino acids. V was clipped by 0 bases and J by 2 bases; unmatched bases: 9. The CDR3 nucleotides read TGTGCCAGCTCACCACCGAGAGGGGGCATACTACAAGAGACCCAGTACTTC. Its protein is CASSPPRGGILQETQYF.

V and J are TRBV7-2 and TRBJ1-2, with TRBD1 matching 10 bases. The germline gives CDR1 SGHTA, CDR2 FQGNSA. The ends lost 5 bases at V and 5 bases at J; junction bases unmatched: 5. This CDR3 is built from 14 residues. CDR3 sequence reads: CASSRGTGDYGYTF. CDR3 DNA sequence: TGTGCCAGCAGCCGGGGGACAGGGGATTATGGCTACACCTTC.

V is TRBV19 and J is TRBJ2-7, with 10 bases matching TRBD1. Germline V lookup: CDR1 LNHDA, CDR2 SQIVND (reference sequence). CDR3 length: 18 residues. The junction had 15 bases not matched to a gene; V was cut back by 6 bases and J by 1 base. CDR3 protein: CASSNFAGGQGFSYEQYF. CDR3 sequence (DNA): TGTGCCAGTAGCAACTTCGCGGGGGGACAGGGGTTTTCCTACGAGCAGTACTTC.

The chain couples TRBV4-2 to TRBJ2-3; TRBD2 aligns across 8 bases. The V gene's germline CDR1 is LGHNA and CDR2 YNFKEQ. This CDR3 is built from 16 residues. V was pared by 4 bases and J by 5 bases, with 11 bases of the junction left unmatched. The DNA for the CDR3 is TGTGCCAGCAGCCGACCCGGGACTAGTGCTCTAGATACGCAGTATTTT. Translated: CASSRPGTSALDTQYF.

The V and J genes are TRBV28 and TRBJ1-5; the D is unclear. CDR1 and CDR2 from the germline V gene are MDHEN and SYDVKM. V lost 5 bases and J 4 bases, leaving 15 bases between the germline ends. The CDR3 spans 15 residues. The CDR3, as DNA: TGTGCCAGCAGTCCGCGGACGGGAACGAATCAGCCCCAGCATTTT. Translation: CASSPRTGTNQPQHF.

The chain links TRBV18 to TRBJ2-3; 12 nucleotides agree with TRBD2. This CDR3 is 16 amino acids long. V dropped 6 bases and J dropped 2; count of bases not matched to a gene: 6. CDR1 is KGHSH, CDR2 LQKENI, per germline. The DNA for the CDR3 is TGTGCCAGCTCCCTGGGACTAGCGGGCTCCACAGATACGCAGTATTTT. It yields the protein CASSLGLAGSTDTQYF.

The chain recombines TRBV27 with TRBJ1-2, with D maybe TRBD1 (5 bases). V lost 4 bases and J 7 bases, leaving 22 bases between the germline ends. CDR1 MNHEY and CDR2 SMNVEV come from the germline V gene (reference sequence). The CDR3 totals 16 residues. This CDR3 reads CASSSLSGSMVSGYTF. CDR3 nucleotides: TGTGCCAGCAGTTCCCTCTCAGGGTCTATGGTCAGTGGCTACACCTTC.

The chain carries TRBV29-1 and TRBJ2-6, with D perhaps matching TRBD1 (6 bases). Germline CDR1 reads SQVTM; CDR2 reads ANQGSEA. Trimming took off 7 bases at V and 2 bases at J, with 9 bases between the two ends. The CDR3 sequence is 13 residues long. Here the CDR3 reads CSAKGAGANVLTF. CDR3 coding DNA: TGCAGCGCTAAGGGGGCTGGGGCCAACGTCCTGACTTTC.

The count of this clone is one. This chain connects TRBV6-1 to TRBJ2-7; 8 positions agree with TRBD1. The CDR3 consists of 15 residues. Germline CDR1 is MNHNS and CDR2 is SASEGT. J gave up 0 bases and V 10 bases, and 11 bases lay outside the gene matches. The CDR3 DNA reads as TGTGCCACCCGGACAGGGTGGGCCCTCTCCTACGAGCAGTACTTC. Its protein is CATRTGWALSYEQYF.

V usage is TRBV10-3 and J usage is TRBJ1-4; 8 positions agree with TRBD1. CDR1 is ENHRY, CDR2 SYGVKD, per germline. J gave up 7 bases and V 0 bases, and 4 bases lay outside the gene matches. This CDR3 spans 15 amino acids. Here the CDR3 DNA reads TGTGCCATCAGTGAGTCGCAGGGGGCGCGTGAAAAACTGTTTTTT. Translating gives CAISESQGAREKLFF.

CDR3 residues: CASSSILRDRDRNEQFF. CDR3 nucleotides: TGTGCCAGCAGCTCGATCCTCCGGGACAGGGATAGGAATGAGCAGTTCTTC. The rearrangement links TRBV7-2 to TRBJ2-1, with 9 bases lining up with TRBD1. The CDR3 runs 17 residues. CDR1 is SGHTA, CDR2 FQGNSA, per germline. With 4 bases clipped from V and 7 bases from J, the junction kept 14 bases outside the gene matches.

The chain has TRBV19 and TRBJ1-2, with 10 nucleotides matching TRBD1. CDR3 length equals 16 residues. Trimming took 7 bases from V and 6 from J; bases not matched to a gene: 14. Germline assignment: CDR1 LNHDA and CDR2 SQIVND (reference sequence). The CDR3 loop is CASTMGRDRGLNGYTF. The CDR3 bases are TGTGCCAGTACCATGGGGCGGGACAGGGGTCTGAATGGCTACACCTTC.